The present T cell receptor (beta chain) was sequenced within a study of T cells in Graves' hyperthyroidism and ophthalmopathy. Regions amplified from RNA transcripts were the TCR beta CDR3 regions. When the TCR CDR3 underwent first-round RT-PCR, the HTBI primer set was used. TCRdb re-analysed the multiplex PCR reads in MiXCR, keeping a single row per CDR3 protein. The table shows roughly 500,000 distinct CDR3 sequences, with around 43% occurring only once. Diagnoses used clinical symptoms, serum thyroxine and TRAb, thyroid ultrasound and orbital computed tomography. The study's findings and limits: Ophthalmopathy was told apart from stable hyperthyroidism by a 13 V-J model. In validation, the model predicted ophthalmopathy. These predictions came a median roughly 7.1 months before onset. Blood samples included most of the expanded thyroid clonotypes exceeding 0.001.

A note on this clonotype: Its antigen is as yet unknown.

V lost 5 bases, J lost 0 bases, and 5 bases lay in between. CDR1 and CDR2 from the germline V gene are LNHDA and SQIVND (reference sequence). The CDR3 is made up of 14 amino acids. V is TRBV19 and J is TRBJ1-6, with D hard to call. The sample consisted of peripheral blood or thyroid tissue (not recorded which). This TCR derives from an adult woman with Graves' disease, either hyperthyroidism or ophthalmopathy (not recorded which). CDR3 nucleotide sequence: TGTGCCAGTAGTGGTCTCTCCTATAATTCACCCCTCCACTTT. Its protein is CASSGLSYNSPLHF.